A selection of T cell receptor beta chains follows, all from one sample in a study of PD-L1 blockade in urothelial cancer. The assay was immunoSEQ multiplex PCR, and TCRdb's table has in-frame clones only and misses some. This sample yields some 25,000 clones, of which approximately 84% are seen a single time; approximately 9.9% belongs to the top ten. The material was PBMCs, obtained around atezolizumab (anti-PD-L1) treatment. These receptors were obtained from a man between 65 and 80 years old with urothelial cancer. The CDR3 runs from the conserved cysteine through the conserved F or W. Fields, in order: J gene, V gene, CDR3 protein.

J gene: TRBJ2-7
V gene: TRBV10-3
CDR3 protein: CAIQGGGEDEQYF

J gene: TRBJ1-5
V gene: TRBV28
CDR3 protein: CASSSDISSNQPQHF

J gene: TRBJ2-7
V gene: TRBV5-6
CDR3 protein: CASSFLAGVPEQYF

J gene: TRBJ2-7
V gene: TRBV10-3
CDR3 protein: CAISDSQGSYEQYF

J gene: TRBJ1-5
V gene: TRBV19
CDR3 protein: CARLKGTANQPQHF

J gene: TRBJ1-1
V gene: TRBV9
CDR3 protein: CASSVEGGEDTEAFF

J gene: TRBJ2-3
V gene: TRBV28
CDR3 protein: CASSSLGLAGLTDTQYF

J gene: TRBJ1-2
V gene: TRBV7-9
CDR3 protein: CASSNPGQGNYGYTF

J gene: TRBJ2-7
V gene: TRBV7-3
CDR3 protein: CASSASGSNNYEQYF

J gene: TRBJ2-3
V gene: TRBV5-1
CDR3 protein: CASSLGGGTADTQYF

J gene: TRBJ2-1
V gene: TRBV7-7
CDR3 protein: CASSPGDYLEQFF

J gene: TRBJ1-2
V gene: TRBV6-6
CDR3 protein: CASLNPDSSYGYTF

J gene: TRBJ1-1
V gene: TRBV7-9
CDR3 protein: CASSRGREGNTEAFF

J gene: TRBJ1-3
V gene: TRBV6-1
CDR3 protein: CASSEAGTGTGNTIYF

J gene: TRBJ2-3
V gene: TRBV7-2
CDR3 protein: CASSNRGNTDTQYF

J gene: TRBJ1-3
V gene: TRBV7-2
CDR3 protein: CASSSKTGAGNTIYF

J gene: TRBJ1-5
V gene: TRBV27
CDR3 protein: CASSPVTGYNQPQHF

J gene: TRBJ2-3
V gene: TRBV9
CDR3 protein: CASSVGGGLSTDTQYF

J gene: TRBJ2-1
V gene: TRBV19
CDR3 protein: CASSILREGNNEQFF

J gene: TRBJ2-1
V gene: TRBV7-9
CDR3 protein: CASSLAGTRSRNEQFF

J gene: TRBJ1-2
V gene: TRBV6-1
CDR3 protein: CATVNTGLENYGYTF

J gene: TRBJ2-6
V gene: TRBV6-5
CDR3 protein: CASSYAGGANVLTF

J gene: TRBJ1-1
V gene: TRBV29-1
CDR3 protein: CSVEDTGQSRAFF

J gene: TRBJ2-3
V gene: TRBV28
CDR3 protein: CASSLGQTSTDTQYF

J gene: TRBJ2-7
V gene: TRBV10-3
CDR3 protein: CATGIAGELYEQYF

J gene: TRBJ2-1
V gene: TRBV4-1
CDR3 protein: CASSQAPSGSRDEQFF

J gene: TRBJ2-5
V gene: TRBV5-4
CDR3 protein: CASSGRLAGGRETQYF

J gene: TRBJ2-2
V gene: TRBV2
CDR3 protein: CASSVQGARTGELFF

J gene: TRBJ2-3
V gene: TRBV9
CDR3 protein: CASSPAEDTQYF

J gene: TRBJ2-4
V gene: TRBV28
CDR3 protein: CASSLGGGNIQYF

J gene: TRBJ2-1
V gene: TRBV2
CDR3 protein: CASNLGQNNEQFF

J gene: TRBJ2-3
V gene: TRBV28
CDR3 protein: CASSRRTGATDTQYF

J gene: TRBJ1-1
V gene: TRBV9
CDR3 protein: CASSAGTGARYTEAFF

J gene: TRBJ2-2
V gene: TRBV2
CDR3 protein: CAIQTPDRENTGELFF

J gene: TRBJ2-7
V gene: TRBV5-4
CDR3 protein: CASSTAGGGISYEQYF

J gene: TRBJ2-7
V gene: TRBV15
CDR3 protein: CATSRDLIFSGRIYEQYF

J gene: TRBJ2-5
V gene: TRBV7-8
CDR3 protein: CASRAINDRLETQYF

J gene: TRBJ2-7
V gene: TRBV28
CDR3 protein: CASSLEAVGGYEQYF

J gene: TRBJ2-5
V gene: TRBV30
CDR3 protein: CAWNTGQNQETQYF

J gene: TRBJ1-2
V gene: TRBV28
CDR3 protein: CASSFEGQGVRVYGYTF

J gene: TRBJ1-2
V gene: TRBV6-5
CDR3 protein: CASSRQNYGYTF